The TCR beta chain described here comes from a study of shared T cell receptors in the human thymus (TCRdb year 2021). For context, the study as a whole: The study examined how self-reactive, shared T-cell receptor alpha chains are generated in the human thymus.

In regard to this clone: No antigen is known for it. The record has no base qualities; no much larger clone is one base away.

Counted from cysteine to phenylalanine, this CDR3 has 14 amino acids. Just CDR3 DNA is preserved here, 42 bases in frame from base 1. V loses 4 bases, J loses 3 bases, and the germline ends lie 12 bases apart. CDR1 MNHEY and CDR2 SVGAGI were looked up in the germline V gene. The method behind the library was the immunoSEQ multiplex PCR assay. This immuneACCESS table, as held by TCRdb, lists in-frame sequences with V and J called but not all clones. Of the missing ones, under half trace to an unresolved V gene in checked studies; the others have no known cause. For this sample the table gives around 340,000 clones, of which about 95% were detected only once. The ten largest clones take up around 0.018% of the sample.

Sequencing was performed on thymocytes. This TCR came from a human donor. The sequence joins TRBV6-5 to TRBJ1-1, with a tentative D gene TRBD1 over 5 matching bases. The DNA sequence is TGTGCCAGCAGTTGGGTCGGAGGGGACACTGAAGCTTTCTTT. It codes for CASSWVGGDTEAFF.